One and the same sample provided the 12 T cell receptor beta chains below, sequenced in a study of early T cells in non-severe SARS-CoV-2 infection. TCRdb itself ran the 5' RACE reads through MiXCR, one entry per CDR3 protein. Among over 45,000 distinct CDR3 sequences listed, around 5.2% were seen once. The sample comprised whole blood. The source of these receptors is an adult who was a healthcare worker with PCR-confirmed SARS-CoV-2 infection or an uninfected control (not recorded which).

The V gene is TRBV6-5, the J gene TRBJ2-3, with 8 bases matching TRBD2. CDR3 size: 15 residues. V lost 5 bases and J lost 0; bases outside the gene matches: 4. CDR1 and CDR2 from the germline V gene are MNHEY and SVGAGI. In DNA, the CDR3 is TGTGCCAGCAGTCCTTCGGGGGGGAGCACAGATACGCAGTATTTT. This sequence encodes CASSPSGGSTDTQYF.

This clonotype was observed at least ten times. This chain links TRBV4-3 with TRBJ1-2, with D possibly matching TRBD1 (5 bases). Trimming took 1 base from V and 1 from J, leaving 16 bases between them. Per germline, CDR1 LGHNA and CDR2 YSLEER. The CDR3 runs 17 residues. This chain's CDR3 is CASSQALTDSINYGYTF. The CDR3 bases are TGCGCCAGCAGCCAAGCTCTAACCGACAGCATTAACTATGGCTACACCTTC.

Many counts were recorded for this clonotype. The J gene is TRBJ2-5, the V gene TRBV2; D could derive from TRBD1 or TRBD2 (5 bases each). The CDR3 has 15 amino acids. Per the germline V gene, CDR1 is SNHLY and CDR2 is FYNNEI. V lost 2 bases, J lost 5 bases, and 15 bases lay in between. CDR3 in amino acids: CASSETRGRQETQYF. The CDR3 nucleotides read TGTGCCAGCAGTGAAACCCGGGGACGACAGGAGACCCAGTACTTC.

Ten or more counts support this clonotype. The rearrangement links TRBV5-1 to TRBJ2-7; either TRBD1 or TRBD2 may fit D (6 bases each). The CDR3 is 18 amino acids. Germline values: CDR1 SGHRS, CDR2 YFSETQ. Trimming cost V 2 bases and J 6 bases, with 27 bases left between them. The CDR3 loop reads CASSFVIGGVSQIGEQYF. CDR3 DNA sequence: TGCGCCAGCAGCTTTGTGATCGGGGGCGTTAGTCAGATTGGCGAGCAGTACTTC.

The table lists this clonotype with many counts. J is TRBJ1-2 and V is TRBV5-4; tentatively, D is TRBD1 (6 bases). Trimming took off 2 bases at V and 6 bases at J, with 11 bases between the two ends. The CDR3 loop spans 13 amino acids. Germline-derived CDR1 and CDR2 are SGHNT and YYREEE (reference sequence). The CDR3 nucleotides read TGTGCCAGCAGCTTTAGGGGGACCGATGGCTACACCTTC. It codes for CASSFRGTDGYTF. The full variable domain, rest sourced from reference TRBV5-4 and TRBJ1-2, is ETGVTQSPTHLIKTRGQQVTLRCSSQSGHNTVSWYQQALGQGPQFIFQYYREEENGRGNFPPRFSGLQFPNYSSELNVNALELDDSALYLCASSFRGTDGYTFGSGTRLTVV.

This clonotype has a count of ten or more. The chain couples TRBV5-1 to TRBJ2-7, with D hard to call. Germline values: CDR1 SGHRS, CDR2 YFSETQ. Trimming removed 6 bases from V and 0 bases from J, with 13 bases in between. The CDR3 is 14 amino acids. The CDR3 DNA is TGCGCCAGCACATATTCGACGGCCTCCTACGAGCAGTACTTC. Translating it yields CASTYSTASYEQYF.

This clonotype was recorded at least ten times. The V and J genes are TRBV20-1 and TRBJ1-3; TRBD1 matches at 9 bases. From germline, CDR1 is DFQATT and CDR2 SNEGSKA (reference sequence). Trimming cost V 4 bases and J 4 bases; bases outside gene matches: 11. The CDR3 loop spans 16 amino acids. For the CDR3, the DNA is TGCAGTGCTAACACCCACAGGGGGCGCGAAGGAAACACCATATATTTT. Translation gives CSANTHRGREGNTIYF.

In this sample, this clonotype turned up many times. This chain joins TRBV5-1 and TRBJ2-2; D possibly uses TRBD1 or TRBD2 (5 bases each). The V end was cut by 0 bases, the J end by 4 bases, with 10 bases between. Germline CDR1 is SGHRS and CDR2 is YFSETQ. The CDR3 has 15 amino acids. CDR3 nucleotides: TGCGCCAGCAGCTTGGACCCAGGGAGCACCGGGGAGCTGTTTTTT. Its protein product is CASSLDPGSTGELFF.

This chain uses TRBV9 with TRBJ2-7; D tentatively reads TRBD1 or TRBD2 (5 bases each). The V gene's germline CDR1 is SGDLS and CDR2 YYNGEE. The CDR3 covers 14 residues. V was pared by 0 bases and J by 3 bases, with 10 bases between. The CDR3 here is CASSVGGTDYEQYF. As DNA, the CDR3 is TGTGCCAGCAGCGTAGGGGGGACGGACTACGAGCAGTACTTC.

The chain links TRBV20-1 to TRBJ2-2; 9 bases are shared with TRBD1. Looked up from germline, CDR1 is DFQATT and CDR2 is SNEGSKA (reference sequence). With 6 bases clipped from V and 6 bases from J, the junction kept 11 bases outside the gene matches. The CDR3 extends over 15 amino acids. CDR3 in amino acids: CSAGVGQGSPGELFF. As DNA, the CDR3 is TGCAGTGCGGGGGTGGGACAGGGTTCACCCGGGGAGCTGTTTTTT.

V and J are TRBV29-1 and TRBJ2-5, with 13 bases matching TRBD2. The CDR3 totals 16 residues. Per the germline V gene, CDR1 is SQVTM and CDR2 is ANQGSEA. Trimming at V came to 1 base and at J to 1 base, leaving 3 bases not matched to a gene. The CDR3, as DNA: TGCAGCGTTGAAGGACTAGCGGGAGGATCCCAAGAGACCCAGTACTTC. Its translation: CSVEGLAGGSQETQYF.

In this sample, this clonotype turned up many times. CDR3 protein: CASSSEETQYF. CDR3 DNA: TGTGCCAGCAGCTCAGAAGAGACCCAGTACTTC. The V gene is TRBV7-6, the J gene TRBJ2-5; D is unresolved. V was cut by 4 bases and J by 3 bases, with 3 bases left in between. CDR1 is SGHVS and CDR2 is FNYEAQ in the germline V gene. The CDR3 runs 11 residues.